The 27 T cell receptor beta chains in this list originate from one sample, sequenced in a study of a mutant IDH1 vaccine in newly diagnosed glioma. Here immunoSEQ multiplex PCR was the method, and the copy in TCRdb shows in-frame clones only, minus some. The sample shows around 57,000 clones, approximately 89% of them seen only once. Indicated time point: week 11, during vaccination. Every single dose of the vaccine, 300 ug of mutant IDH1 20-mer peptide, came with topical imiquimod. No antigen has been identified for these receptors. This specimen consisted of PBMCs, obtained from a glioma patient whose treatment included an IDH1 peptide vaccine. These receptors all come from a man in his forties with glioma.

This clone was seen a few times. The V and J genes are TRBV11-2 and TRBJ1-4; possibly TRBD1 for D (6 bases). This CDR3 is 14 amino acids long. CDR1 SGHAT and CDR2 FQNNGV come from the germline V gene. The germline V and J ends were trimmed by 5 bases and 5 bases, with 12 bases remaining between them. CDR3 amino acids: CASSPSRGNEKLFF. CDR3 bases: TGTGCCAGCAGCCCCTCCAGGGGCAATGAAAAACTGTTTTTT.

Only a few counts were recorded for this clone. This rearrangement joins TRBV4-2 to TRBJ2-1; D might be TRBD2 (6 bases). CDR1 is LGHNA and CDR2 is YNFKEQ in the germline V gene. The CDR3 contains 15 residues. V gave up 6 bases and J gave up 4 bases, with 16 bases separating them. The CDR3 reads CASRPRTRGYNEQFF. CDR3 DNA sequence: TGTGCCAGCAGACCTAGGACCCGGGGGTACAATGAGCAGTTCTTC.

The CDR3 nucleotides read TGTGCCAGCAGTTTATCTCAGCACACTGAAGCTTTCTTT. As protein: CASSLSQHTEAFF. This chain joins TRBV28 and TRBJ1-1; D is unclear. V shed 1 base and J shed 3 bases, with 6 bases lying between them. This CDR3 region has 13 residues. Germline loops: CDR1 MDHEN, CDR2 SYDVKM. Together with reference TRBV28 and TRBJ1-1, the CDR3 gives the full variable domain: DVKVTQSSRYLVKRTGEKVFLECVQDMDHENMFWYRQDPGLGLRLIYFSYDVKMKEKGDIPEGYSVSREKKERFSLILESASTNQTSMYLCASSLSQHTEAFFGQGTRLTVV.

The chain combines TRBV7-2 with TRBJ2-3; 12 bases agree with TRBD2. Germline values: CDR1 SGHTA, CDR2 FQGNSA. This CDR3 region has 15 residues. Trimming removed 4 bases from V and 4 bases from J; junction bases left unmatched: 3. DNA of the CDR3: TGTGCCAGCAGCTGGACTAGCGGGATACCAGATACGCAGTATTTT. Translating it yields CASSWTSGIPDTQYF.

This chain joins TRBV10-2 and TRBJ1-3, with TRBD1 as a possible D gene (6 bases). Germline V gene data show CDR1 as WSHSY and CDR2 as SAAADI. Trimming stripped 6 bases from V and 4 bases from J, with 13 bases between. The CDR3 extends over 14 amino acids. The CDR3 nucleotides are TGCGCCAGCAGAGAAACAGGGTACGGAAACACCATATATTTT. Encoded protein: CASRETGYGNTIYF.

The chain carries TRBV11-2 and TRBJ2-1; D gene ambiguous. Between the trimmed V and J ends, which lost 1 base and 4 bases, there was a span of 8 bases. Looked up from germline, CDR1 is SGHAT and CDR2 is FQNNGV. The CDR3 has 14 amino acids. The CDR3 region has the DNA TGTGCCAGCAGCTTAGGGGGTGGATACAATGAGCAGTTCTTC. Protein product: CASSLGGGYNEQFF. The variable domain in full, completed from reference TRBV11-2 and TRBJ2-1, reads EAGVAQSPRYKIIEKRQSVAFWCNPISGHATLYWYQQILGQGPKLLIQFQNNGVVDDSQLPKDRFSAERLKGVDSTLKIQPAKLEDSAVYLCASSLGGGYNEQFFGPGTRLTVL.

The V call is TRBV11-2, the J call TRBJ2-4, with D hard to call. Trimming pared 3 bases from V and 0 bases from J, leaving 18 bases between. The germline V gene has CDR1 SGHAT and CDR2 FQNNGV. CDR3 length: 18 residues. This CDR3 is CASSLFSLKYVAKNIQYF. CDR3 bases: TGTGCCAGCAGCTTGTTTTCCCTAAAGTATGTAGCCAAAAACATTCAGTACTTC.

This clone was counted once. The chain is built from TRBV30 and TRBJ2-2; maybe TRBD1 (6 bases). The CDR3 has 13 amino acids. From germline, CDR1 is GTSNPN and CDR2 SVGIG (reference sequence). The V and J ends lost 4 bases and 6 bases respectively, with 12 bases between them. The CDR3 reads CAWNTGRAGELFF. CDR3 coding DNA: TGTGCCTGGAATACAGGGCGAGCCGGGGAGCTGTTTTTT.

The CDR3 DNA is TGTGCCAGCACCTGGGAGGGCGCAGGGTCTAACTATGGCTACACCTTC. As protein: CASTWEGAGSNYGYTF. The chain employs TRBV5-6 and TRBJ1-2; the D gene is possibly TRBD1 (5 bases). The CDR3 length is 16 residues. The V gene lost 6 bases and the J gene lost 0 bases, with 18 bases spanning the gap. Germline CDR1 is SGHDT and CDR2 is YYEEEE.

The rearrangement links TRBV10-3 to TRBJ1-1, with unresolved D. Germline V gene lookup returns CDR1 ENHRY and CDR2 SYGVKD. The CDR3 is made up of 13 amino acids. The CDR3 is CVIVAESNTEAFF. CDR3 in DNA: TGTGTAATAGTTGCGGAATCGAACACTGAAGCTTTCTTT.

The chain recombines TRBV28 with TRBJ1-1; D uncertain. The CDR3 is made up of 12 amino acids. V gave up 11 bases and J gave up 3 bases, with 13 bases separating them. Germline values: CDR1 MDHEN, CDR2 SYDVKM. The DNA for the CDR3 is TGTGCCGGCTCGAAGTTGGACACTGAAGCTTTCTTT. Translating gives CAGSKLDTEAFF.

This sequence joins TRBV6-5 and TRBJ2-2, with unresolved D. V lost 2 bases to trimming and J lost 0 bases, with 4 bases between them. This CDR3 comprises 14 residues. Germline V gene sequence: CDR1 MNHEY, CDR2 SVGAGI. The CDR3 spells CASSYDPNTGELFF. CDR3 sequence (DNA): TGTGCCAGCAGTTACGACCCGAACACCGGGGAGCTGTTTTTT.

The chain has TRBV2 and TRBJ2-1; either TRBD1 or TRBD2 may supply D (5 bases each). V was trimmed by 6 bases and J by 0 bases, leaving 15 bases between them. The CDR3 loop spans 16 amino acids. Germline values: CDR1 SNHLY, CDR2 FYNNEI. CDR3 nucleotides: TGTGCCAGCAGCGGGGACCGACGCATCTCCTACAATGAGCAGTTCTTC. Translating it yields CASSGDRRISYNEQFF.

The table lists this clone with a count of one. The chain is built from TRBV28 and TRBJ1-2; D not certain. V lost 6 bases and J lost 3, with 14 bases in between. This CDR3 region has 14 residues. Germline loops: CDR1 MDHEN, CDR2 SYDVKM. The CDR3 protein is CASRLLEGYYGYTF. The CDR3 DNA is TGTGCCAGCAGACTCCTCGAGGGCTACTATGGCTACACCTTC.

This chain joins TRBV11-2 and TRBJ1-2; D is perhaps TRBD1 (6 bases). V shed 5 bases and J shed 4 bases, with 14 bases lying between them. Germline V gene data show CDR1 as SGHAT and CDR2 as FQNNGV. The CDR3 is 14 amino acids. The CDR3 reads CASSPLGGIYGYTF. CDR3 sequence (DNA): TGTGCCAGCAGCCCCCTGGGGGGCATCTATGGCTACACCTTC.

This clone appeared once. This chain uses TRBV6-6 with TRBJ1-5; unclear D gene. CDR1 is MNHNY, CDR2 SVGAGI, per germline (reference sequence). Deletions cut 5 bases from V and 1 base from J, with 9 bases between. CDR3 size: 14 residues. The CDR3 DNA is TGTGCCAGCAGTGGGTATCGAAGCAATCAGCCCCAGCATTTT. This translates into CASSGYRSNQPQHF.

This chain's CDR3 is CASSYWDSAGTGELFF. The CDR3 coding sequence is TGTGCCAGCAGTTACTGGGACAGCGCGGGCACCGGGGAGCTGTTTTTT. This sequence joins TRBV6-5 and TRBJ2-2; the match to TRBD1 covers 7 bases. Germline V CDR1 and CDR2: MNHEY, SVGAGI. CDR3 length: 16 amino acids. V lost 1 base and J lost 4; bases outside the gene matches: 6.

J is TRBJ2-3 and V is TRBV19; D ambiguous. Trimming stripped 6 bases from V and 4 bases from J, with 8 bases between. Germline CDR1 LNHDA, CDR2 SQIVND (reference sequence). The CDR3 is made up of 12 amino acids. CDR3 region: CASSLLADTQYF. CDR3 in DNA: TGTGCCAGTAGCCTCTTGGCAGATACGCAGTATTTT.

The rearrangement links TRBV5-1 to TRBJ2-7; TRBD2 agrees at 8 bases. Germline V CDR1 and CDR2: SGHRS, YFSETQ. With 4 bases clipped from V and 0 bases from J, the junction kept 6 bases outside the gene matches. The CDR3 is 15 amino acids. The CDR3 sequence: CASSPVSGSSYEQYF. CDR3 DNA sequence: TGCGCCAGCAGCCCCGTGAGCGGGAGCTCCTACGAGCAGTACTTC.

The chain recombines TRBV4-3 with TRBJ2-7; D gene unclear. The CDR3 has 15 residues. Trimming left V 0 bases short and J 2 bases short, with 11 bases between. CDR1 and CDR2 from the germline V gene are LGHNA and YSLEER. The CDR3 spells CASSQDLGEAYEQYF. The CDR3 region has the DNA TGCGCCAGCAGCCAAGATCTCGGTGAAGCCTACGAGCAGTACTTC.

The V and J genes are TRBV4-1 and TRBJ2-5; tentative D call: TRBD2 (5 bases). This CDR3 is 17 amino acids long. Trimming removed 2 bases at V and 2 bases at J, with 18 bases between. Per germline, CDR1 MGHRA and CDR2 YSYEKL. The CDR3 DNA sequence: TGCGCCAGCAGCCAAATCCCGGGGAAAGGGATGCAAGAGACCCAGTACTTC. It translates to CASSQIPGKGMQETQYF.

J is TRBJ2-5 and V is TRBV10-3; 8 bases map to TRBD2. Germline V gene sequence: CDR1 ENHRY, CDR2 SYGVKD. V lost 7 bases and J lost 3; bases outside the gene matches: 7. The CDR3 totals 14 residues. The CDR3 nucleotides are TGTGCCATCAACGCGGGGGGCGTAGAAGAGACCCAGTACTTC. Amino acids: CAINAGGVEETQYF.

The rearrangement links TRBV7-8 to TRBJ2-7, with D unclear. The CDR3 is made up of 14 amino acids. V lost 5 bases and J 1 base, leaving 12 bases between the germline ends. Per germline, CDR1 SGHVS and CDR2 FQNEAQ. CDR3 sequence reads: CASSPLEVSYEQYF. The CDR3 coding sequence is TGTGCCAGCAGCCCGTTAGAAGTATCCTACGAGCAGTACTTC.

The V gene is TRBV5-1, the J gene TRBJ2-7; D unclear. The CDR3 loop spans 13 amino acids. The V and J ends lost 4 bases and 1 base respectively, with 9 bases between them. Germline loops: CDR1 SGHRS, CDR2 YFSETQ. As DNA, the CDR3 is TGCGCCAGCAGCCCCAGTAAGTCCTACGAGCAGTACTTC. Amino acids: CASSPSKSYEQYF.

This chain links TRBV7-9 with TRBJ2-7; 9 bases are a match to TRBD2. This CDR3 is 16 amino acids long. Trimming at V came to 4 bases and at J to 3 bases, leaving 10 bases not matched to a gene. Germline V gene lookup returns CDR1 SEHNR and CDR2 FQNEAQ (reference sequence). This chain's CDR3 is CASSSHRPSGDYEQYV. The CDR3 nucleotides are TGTGCCAGCAGCTCCCACCGGCCTAGCGGGGACTACGAGCAGTACGTC.

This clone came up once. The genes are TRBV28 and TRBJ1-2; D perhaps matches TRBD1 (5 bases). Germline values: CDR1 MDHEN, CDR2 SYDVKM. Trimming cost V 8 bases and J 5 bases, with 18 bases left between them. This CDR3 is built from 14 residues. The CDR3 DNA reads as TGTGCCAGCTCCCCTGGAGGGACCATGTATGGCTACACCTTC. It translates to CASSPGGTMYGYTF.

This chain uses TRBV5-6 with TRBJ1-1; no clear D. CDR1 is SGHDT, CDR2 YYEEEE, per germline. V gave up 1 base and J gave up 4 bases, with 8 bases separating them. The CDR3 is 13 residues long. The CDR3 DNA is TGTGCCAGCAGCTTGCAAGGAGGCACTGAAGCTTTCTTT. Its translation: CASSLQGGTEAFF.